The 9 T cell receptor beta chains below all came from one sample that was sequenced in a study of blood T cell repertoires in COVID-19. Measured with immunoSEQ multiplex PCR; TCRdb has only the in-frame clones, and not every one. The sample holds about 46,000 clones, 80% to 90% seen once. Sequencing input: peripheral blood. These receptors came from a woman over 75 with COVID-19, enrolled during active disease.

The chain combines TRBV5-1 with TRBJ2-7; possible D gene TRBD1, 5 bases. Germline loops: CDR1 SGHRS, CDR2 YFSETQ. The CDR3 runs 13 residues. V lost 0 bases and J 5 bases, leaving 9 bases between the germline ends. The CDR3 is CASSLDRSNEQYF. CDR3 in DNA: TGCGCCAGCAGCTTGGACAGGTCCAACGAGCAGTACTTC.

The genes are TRBV14 and TRBJ2-7, with TRBD1 matching over 7 bases. The CDR3 covers 17 residues. Germline-derived CDR1 and CDR2 are SGHDN and FVKESK. V lost 0 bases and J lost 3; bases outside the gene matches: 11. DNA of the CDR3: TGTGCCAGCAGCCAAGATTTTTGGGGACAGATTCACTACGAGCAGTACTTC. Amino acid sequence: CASSQDFWGQIHYEQYF. The complete variable domain, with remaining parts taken from reference TRBV14 and TRBJ2-7, reads EAGVTQFPSHSVIEKGQTVTLRCDPISGHDNLYWYRRVMGKEIKFLLHFVKESKQDESGMPNNRFLAERTGGTYSTLKVQPAELEDSGVYFCASSQDFWGQIHYEQYFGPGTRLTVT.

V and J are TRBV15 and TRBJ2-5, with D maybe TRBD2 (7 bases). Germline CDR1 reads LNHNV; CDR2 reads YYDKDF (reference sequence). Trimming took 6 bases from V and 5 from J, leaving 16 bases between them. The CDR3 loop spans 14 amino acids. The DNA for the CDR3 is TGTGCCACCAGAGGGGGGGGCTTAGTGGAGACCCAGTACTTC. Amino acids: CATRGGGLVETQYF.

V gene TRBV9 combines with J gene TRBJ1-3; no reliable D call. With 2 bases removed from V and 7 bases from J, the gap between germline ends came to 10 bases. The CDR3 length is 13 residues. In germline, CDR1 is SGDLS, CDR2 YYNGEE. DNA of the CDR3: TGTGCCAGCAGCGTTGACGGGAGTAACACCATATATTTT. Its protein is CASSVDGSNTIYF.

The chain is built from TRBV5-1 and TRBJ2-5, with 12 nucleotides matching TRBD2. V lost 0 bases and J lost 2; bases outside the gene matches: 5. Germline-derived CDR1 and CDR2 are SGHRS and YFSETQ. The CDR3 loop spans 17 amino acids. CDR3 in amino acids: CASSLASSGGGQETQYF. CDR3 in DNA: TGCGCCAGCAGCTTGGCCTCTAGCGGGGGGGGTCAAGAGACCCAGTACTTC.

The count of this clone is one. V is TRBV6-5 and J is TRBJ1-1; D perhaps matches TRBD1 (6 bases). This CDR3 region has 14 residues. V was shortened by 6 bases and J by 4 bases, with 15 bases between the two germline ends. From germline, CDR1 is MNHEY and CDR2 SVGAGI. This chain's CDR3 is CASRTGGAVTEAFF. The CDR3, as DNA: TGTGCCAGCAGGACGGGGGGGGCGGTCACTGAAGCTTTCTTT.

This clone was counted once. The chain has TRBV5-6 and TRBJ1-1, with 9 bases identical to TRBD1. Germline loops: CDR1 SGHDT, CDR2 YYEEEE. V gave up 4 bases and J gave up 4 bases; unmatched junction bases: 11. The CDR3 is 16 residues long. CDR3 protein: CASSPGTGRLATEAFF. The CDR3, as DNA: TGTGCCAGCAGCCCAGGGACAGGGAGGTTGGCCACTGAAGCTTTCTTT.

The chain joins TRBV2 to TRBJ1-2, with no clear D. The germline CDR1 and CDR2 sequences are SNHLY and FYNNEI. This CDR3 contains 11 residues. Between the trimmed V and J ends, which lost 4 bases and 4 bases, there was a span of 4 bases. This CDR3 is CASSVSYGYTF. In DNA form, the CDR3 reads TGTGCCAGCAGTGTGAGCTATGGCTACACCTTC.

The chain is built from TRBV7-8 and TRBJ2-3; D is undetermined. From germline, CDR1 is SGHVS and CDR2 FQNEAQ. CDR3 length: 12 residues. V lost 3 bases to trimming and J lost 2 bases, with 3 bases between them. The CDR3 sequence: CASSFYTDTQYF. The DNA of the CDR3 is TGTGCCAGCAGCTTTTACACAGATACGCAGTATTTT.